Listed below are T cell receptor beta chains from one sample, sequenced in a study of monozygotic twins with inflammatory bowel disease. TCRdb re-called the 5' RACE reads and shows each CDR3 protein once, DNA omitted. The table lists some 170,000 distinct CDR3 sequences, with 7.4% in the top ten. Input material: blood. The receptors originated from a human donor with ulcerative colitis or Crohn's disease, or a healthy co-twin of an affected twin (not recorded which). The CDR3 runs from the conserved cysteine through the conserved F or W. The order of the fields is V gene, J gene, CDR3 protein.

v_gene: TRBV29-1
j_gene: TRBJ2-1
CDR3aa: CSVETGGLSEQFF

v_gene: TRBV5-5
j_gene: TRBJ1-2
CDR3aa: CASSLAGGANYGYTF

v_gene: TRBV28
j_gene: TRBJ2-4
CDR3aa: CASSLARVIAKNMQYF

v_gene: TRBV6-1
j_gene: TRBJ1-5
CDR3aa: CASSEWTGDNQPQHF

v_gene: TRBV5-1
j_gene: TRBJ2-3
CDR3aa: CASSSLLLDTQYF

v_gene: TRBV6-2/TRBV6-3
j_gene: TRBJ2-4
CDR3aa: CASSYGVKNIQYF

v_gene: TRBV6-2/TRBV6-3
j_gene: TRBJ2-1
CDR3aa: CASSYGTGGYNEQFF

v_gene: TRBV5-1
j_gene: TRBJ2-1
CDR3aa: CASSLGKGGNNEQFF

v_gene: TRBV3-1
j_gene: TRBJ1-6
CDR3aa: CASSQRSSPLHF

v_gene: TRBV20-1
j_gene: TRBJ1-5
CDR3aa: CSASAPIGGNQPQHF

v_gene: TRBV6-4
j_gene: TRBJ1-1
CDR3aa: CASSAGGGEAFF

v_gene: TRBV4-2
j_gene: TRBJ1-1
CDR3aa: CASSPPDREGTEAFF

v_gene: TRBV19
j_gene: TRBJ1-6
CDR3aa: CASSTDSNSPLHF

v_gene: TRBV10-3
j_gene: TRBJ2-5
CDR3aa: CATSGTSGQETQYF

v_gene: TRBV7-2
j_gene: TRBJ2-7
CDR3aa: CASSPLFGEQYF

v_gene: TRBV7-2
j_gene: TRBJ1-5
CDR3aa: CASSPAGGRDQPQHF

v_gene: TRBV12-3/TRBV12-4
j_gene: TRBJ2-3
CDR3aa: CASSWSGGAGDTQYF

v_gene: TRBV5-4
j_gene: TRBJ2-3
CDR3aa: CASSLDLAGGGGTDTQYF

v_gene: TRBV12-3/TRBV12-4
j_gene: TRBJ1-5
CDR3aa: CASSFAGGNQPQHF

v_gene: TRBV27
j_gene: TRBJ1-1
CDR3aa: CASSLGPFGEAFF

v_gene: TRBV9
j_gene: TRBJ2-7
CDR3aa: CASSPIAQSSYEQYF

v_gene: TRBV12-3/TRBV12-4
j_gene: TRBJ1-1
CDR3aa: CASSFAGNTEAFF

v_gene: TRBV5-4
j_gene: TRBJ2-1
CDR3aa: CASSLGALSGKGEQFF

v_gene: TRBV6-5
j_gene: TRBJ2-1
CDR3aa: CASSYSSSGKYNEQFF

v_gene: TRBV29-1
j_gene: TRBJ2-1
CDR3aa: CSVGREQGLNEQFF

v_gene: TRBV7-9
j_gene: TRBJ2-7
CDR3aa: CASSSWTGGFHEQYF

v_gene: TRBV19
j_gene: TRBJ1-5
CDR3aa: CASTPLGRGGFNQPQHF

v_gene: TRBV10-3
j_gene: TRBJ2-7
CDR3aa: CAISGRRTHYEQYF

v_gene: TRBV7-2
j_gene: TRBJ1-1
CDR3aa: CASSLALGMNTEAFF

v_gene: TRBV20-1
j_gene: TRBJ1-6
CDR3aa: CSANLGGNSPLHF

v_gene: TRBV6-1
j_gene: TRBJ2-2
CDR3aa: CASSLGPAGYTGELFF

v_gene: TRBV7-2
j_gene: TRBJ2-3
CDR3aa: CASSRTSGQGGDTQYF

v_gene: TRBV29-1
j_gene: TRBJ2-2
CDR3aa: CSVELQRGNTGELFF